This record looks at one T cell receptor beta chain sequence and its context. This entry comes from a study of technical replicates of blood from several donors. Measured with immunoSEQ multiplex PCR; TCRdb has only the in-frame clones, and not every one. The top ten clones hold about 0.41% of a sample with 75,000 or so clones, about 92% of them seen once. The source is a human donor in good health. The sequenced sample was T cells isolated from PBMCs.

CDR3 nucleotide sequence: TGCGCCAGCAGCTACACCGGGACTACCCCCTACGAGCAGTACTTC. Protein product: CASSYTGTTPYEQYF. This chain connects TRBV5-1 to TRBJ2-7; 7 bases agree with TRBD2. The CDR3 is made up of 15 amino acids. V dropped 3 bases and J dropped 2; count of bases not matched to a gene: 8. Germline values: CDR1 SGHRS, CDR2 YFSETQ.